Following are 10 T cell receptor beta chains from one sample sequenced in a study of blood T cell repertoires in COVID-19. Some clones are missing from TCRdb's copy, which holds only in-frame ones; the method was immunoSEQ multiplex PCR. The sample lists about 150,000 clones, 75% to 85% occurring once. The sequencing sample was made of peripheral blood. The source of these receptors is a woman aged 55-69 years with COVID-19, enrolled during active disease.

The chain uses TRBV6-5 and TRBJ1-2; tentative D call: TRBD1 (6 bases). The CDR3 length is 13 residues. Trimming took 6 bases from V and 2 from J, leaving 10 bases between them. Germline V gene lookup returns CDR1 MNHEY and CDR2 SVGAGI. The CDR3 loop is CASRMDRNYGYTF. The CDR3 DNA reads as TGTGCCAGCAGGATGGACAGAAACTATGGCTACACCTTC.

The V call is TRBV7-9, the J call TRBJ2-4; 7 bases align to TRBD1. After removal of 5 bases from V and 1 base from J, the junction contained 2 bases not matched to a gene. CDR1 is SEHNR, CDR2 FQNEAQ, per germline (reference sequence). This CDR3 region has 14 residues. The CDR3 sequence: CASSATGAKNIQYF. In DNA, the CDR3 is TGTGCCAGCAGCGCGACAGGGGCCAAAAACATTCAGTACTTC.

The J gene is TRBJ1-1, the V gene TRBV6-6; D gene ambiguous. Between the trimmed V and J ends, which lost 6 bases and 4 bases, there was a span of 12 bases. Germline V gives CDR1 MNHNY, CDR2 SVGAGI (reference sequence). The CDR3 sequence is 13 residues long. The CDR3 here is CASRDTAATEAFF. CDR3 sequence (DNA): TGTGCCAGCAGAGATACAGCTGCCACTGAAGCTTTCTTT.

The chain combines TRBV5-6 with TRBJ2-3; TRBD2 might be the D (5 bases). Trimming left V 1 base short and J 0 bases short, with 9 bases between. Germline V gene lookup returns CDR1 SGHDT and CDR2 YYEEEE. The CDR3 totals 15 residues. CDR3: CASSLQASSTDTQYF. DNA for the CDR3: TGTGCCAGCAGCTTGCAGGCTAGCAGCACAGATACGCAGTATTTT.

This rearrangement joins TRBV18 to TRBJ1-5; D is possibly TRBD1 (6 bases). CDR1 and CDR2 from the germline V gene are KGHSH and LQKENI. Trimming cost V 3 bases and J 6 bases, with 12 bases left between them. CDR3 size: 14 residues. The CDR3 sequence: CASSPRQGSQPQHF. The CDR3 DNA is TGTGCCAGCTCACCTCGGCAGGGGAGTCAGCCCCAGCATTTT.

The J gene is TRBJ2-2, the V gene TRBV7-6, with TRBD1 as a possible D gene (5 bases). V dropped 5 bases and J dropped 3 bases, with 16 bases sitting between them. There are 16 residues in the CDR3. The germline V gene encodes CDR1 SGHVS and CDR2 FNYEAQ. CDR3 amino acids: CASSASGHLDTGELFF. The CDR3, as DNA: TGTGCCAGCAGCGCATCAGGACACTTAGACACCGGGGAGCTGTTTTTT.

The chain links TRBV5-4 to TRBJ1-2; D ambiguous. V lost 4 bases to trimming and J lost 8 bases, with 9 bases between them. The CDR3 contains 11 residues. Germline V lookup: CDR1 SGHNT, CDR2 YYREEE (reference sequence). CDR3 loop: CASSPGEGYTF. As DNA, the CDR3 is TGTGCCAGCAGCCCGGGTGAGGGCTACACCTTC.

The chain combines TRBV7-8 with TRBJ2-5, with D perhaps TRBD2 (8 bases). With 5 bases removed from V and 5 bases from J, the gap between germline ends came to 21 bases. The CDR3 sequence is 16 residues long. Looked up from germline, CDR1 is SGHVS and CDR2 is FQNEAQ. The CDR3 spells CASSPGGSGIKETQYF. The CDR3 DNA follows: TGTGCCAGCAGCCCAGGGGGTAGCGGGATAAAGGAGACCCAGTACTTC.

The chain uses TRBV7-2 and TRBJ1-2; D call uncertain. CDR1 and CDR2 from the germline V gene are SGHTA and FQGNSA. The CDR3 runs to 14 residues. With 5 bases removed from V and 5 bases from J, the gap between germline ends came to 15 bases. In DNA form, the CDR3 reads TGTGCCAGCAGCGCTAATCTGCTAGGTTATGGCTACACCTTC. Protein product: CASSANLLGYGYTF.

Details on this clone: Other DNA sequences within the sample encode an identical CDR3. The chain employs TRBV19 and TRBJ1-6, with D possibly TRBD1 on 5 matching bases. V was cut by 3 bases and J by 7 bases, with 10 bases left in between. The CDR3 consists of 14 residues. Germline V CDR1 and CDR2: LNHDA, SQIVND (reference sequence). CDR3 coding DNA: TGTGCCAGTAGTATGGGGCAGGGAAATTCACCCCTCCACTTT. The encoded protein is CASSMGQGNSPLHF.